Below are 27 T cell receptor beta chains sequenced from a single sample in a study of metastatic and nonmetastatic thyroid tumors. TCRdb re-called the PCR reads through MiXCR. The table has almost 35,000 clones, 35% seen once. No treatment of any kind had been given to any patient before thyroid surgery. Material: tumor tissue. The receptors derive from a female donor with papillary thyroid cancer or a benign thyroid nodule (not recorded which). Some clones in this sample may be carry-over from other donors' samples.

A few counts support this clone. The chain carries TRBV19 and TRBJ1-5; D ambiguous. Germline CDR1 is LNHDA and CDR2 is SQIVND (reference sequence). CDR3 size: 18 residues. Trimming removed 0 bases from V and 0 bases from J, with 15 bases in between. The chain's CDR3 is CASSIDKRKGPSNQPQHF. In DNA, the CDR3 is TGTGCCAGTAGTATAGATAAACGAAAAGGGCCTAGCAATCAGCCCCAGCATTTT. Combining the CDR3 with reference TRBV19 and TRBJ1-5 gives the whole variable domain DGGITQSPKYLFRKEGQNVTLSCEQNLNHDAMYWYRQDPGQGLRLIYYSQIVNDFQKGDIAEGYSVSREKKESFPLTVTSAQKNPTAFYLCASSIDKRKGPSNQPQHFGDGTRLSIL.

The CDR3, as DNA: TGTGCCAGCAGCCATGGGACTAGCGGAGTCTTCCCAGATACGCAGTATTTT. Residues: CASSHGTSGVFPDTQYF. The chain employs TRBV28 and TRBJ2-3; 11 bases are shared with TRBD2. Germline trimming cut 6 bases from V and 4 bases from J; bases unmatched to any gene: 12. The CDR3 extends over 17 amino acids. Germline assignment: CDR1 MDHEN and CDR2 SYDVKM.

This clone was counted between two and nine times. This chain joins TRBV19 and TRBJ1-2; the D is unclear. Germline V CDR1 and CDR2: LNHDA, SQIVND (reference sequence). Trimming left V 4 bases short and J 5 bases short, with 14 bases between. This CDR3 spans 14 amino acids. CDR3 sequence reads: CASSTVLQPYGYTF. CDR3 DNA: TGTGCCAGTAGTACCGTGTTGCAGCCGTATGGCTACACCTTC.

The chain combines TRBV6-5 with TRBJ1-6; the match to TRBD1 covers 10 bases. The trim removed 0 bases at V and 10 bases at J, leaving 3 bases unmatched. CDR3 length: 15 residues. CDR1 and CDR2 from the germline V gene are MNHEY and SVGAGI. CDR3 bases: TGTGCCAGCAGTTACTCGGTGACAGGGGGCTCACCCCTCCACTTT. This sequence encodes CASSYSVTGGSPLHF.

The chain carries TRBV6-2 or TRBV6-3 and TRBJ2-3; no clear D gene. Germline V gene lookup returns CDR1 MNHEY and CDR2 SVGEGT. This CDR3 contains 12 residues. V was shortened by 7 bases and J by 5 bases, with 10 bases between the two germline ends. CDR3 in DNA: TGTGCCAGCACCGCGGAAGTAGATACGCAGTATTTT. It specifies CASTAEVDTQYF.

The chain has TRBV27 and TRBJ1-5, with D uncertain. This CDR3 region has 13 residues. Germline V gives CDR1 MNHEY, CDR2 SMNVEV (reference sequence). V was shortened by 2 bases and J by 6 bases, with 8 bases between the two germline ends. As DNA, the CDR3 is TGTGCCAGCAGTTTAAGTGTCGGTCAGCCCCAGCATTTT. Translating it yields CASSLSVGQPQHF.

V usage is TRBV5-1 and J usage is TRBJ2-1; perhaps TRBD2 as D (5 bases). CDR3 size: 15 residues. Trimming took off 6 bases at V and 0 bases at J, with 13 bases between the two ends. Germline-derived CDR1 and CDR2 are SGHRS and YFSETQ. The DNA of the CDR3 is TGCGCCAGCATCTTAGCGTCGAGCTCCTACAATGAGCAGTTCTTC. This gives the protein CASILASSSYNEQFF. Full variable domain (missing parts from reference TRBV5-1 and TRBJ2-1): KAGVTQTPRYLIKTRGQQVTLSCSPISGHRSVSWYQQTPGQGLQFLFEYFSETQRNKGNFPGRFSGRQFSNSRSEMNVSTLELGDSALYLCASILASSSYNEQFFGPGTRLTVL.

This clone turned up a few times. The chain combines TRBV19 with TRBJ2-7; D remains unclear. The CDR3 runs to 13 residues. The germline V gene encodes CDR1 LNHDA and CDR2 SQIVND (reference sequence). The V end was cut by 5 bases, the J end by 0 bases, with 8 bases between. The CDR3 loop is CASSATLSYEQYF. The CDR3 DNA follows: TGTGCCAGTAGTGCTACTCTCTCCTACGAGCAGTACTTC.

The rearrangement uses TRBV7-2 and TRBJ1-1; D gene uncertain. Trimming stripped 0 bases from V and 1 base from J, with 9 bases between. CDR3 length equals 15 residues. Per the germline V gene, CDR1 is SGHTA and CDR2 is FQGNSA. CDR3 nucleotides: TGTGCCAGCAGCTTAGCGCTGGGTCGGAACACTGAAGCTTTCTTT. This translates into CASSLALGRNTEAFF.

This clone was seen only a few times. This chain uses TRBV12-3 or TRBV12-4 with TRBJ2-2; no clear D. The germline V and J ends were trimmed by 6 bases and 0 bases, with 8 bases remaining between them. CDR3 length: 14 amino acids. CDR3 protein: CASSRHTNTGELFF. The DNA for the CDR3 is TGTGCCAGCAGCCGGCATACGAACACCGGGGAGCTGTTTTTT.

This clone turned up a few times. This sequence joins TRBV20-1 and TRBJ2-7; D remains unclear. This CDR3 spans 13 amino acids. Trimming removed 1 base from V and 2 bases from J, with 9 bases in between. CDR1 and CDR2 (germline): DFQATT, SNEGSKA (reference sequence). The CDR3 region has the DNA TGCAGTGCTAGAGGGCGCCAGACCTACGAGCAGTACTTC. Translating gives CSARGRQTYEQYF.

V and J are TRBV12-3 or TRBV12-4 and TRBJ1-2; the match to TRBD1 covers 7 bases. The CDR3 spans 12 residues. V was clipped by 3 bases and J by 7 bases; unmatched bases: 2. Here the CDR3 reads CASSLAGGGYTF. DNA of the CDR3: TGTGCCAGCAGTTTGGCAGGGGGTGGCTACACCTTC.

This clone was detected a few times. The chain is built from TRBV4-2 and TRBJ1-1; D is unclear. The CDR3 is made up of 13 amino acids. CDR1 is LGHNA, CDR2 YNFKEQ, per germline. V lost 2 bases and J lost 7, with 11 bases in between. CDR3 loop: CASSQSFQYEAFF. The CDR3 nucleotides read TGTGCCAGCAGCCAATCGTTCCAGTATGAAGCTTTCTTT.

This clone showed up just a few times. The gene calls are TRBV6-6 and TRBJ2-1; 11 nucleotides match TRBD2. CDR1 MNHNY and CDR2 SVGAGI come from the germline V gene (reference sequence). The CDR3 runs to 16 residues. The J segment lost 6 bases and the V segment lost 0 bases, leaving 4 bases of the junction unmatched. CDR3 loop: CASSYSGLAGANEQFF. For the CDR3, the DNA is TGTGCCAGCAGTTACTCAGGACTAGCGGGTGCCAATGAGCAGTTCTTC.

This clone was seen just once. This chain uses TRBV5-4 with TRBJ2-3, with D maybe TRBD1 (6 bases). Trimming cost V 7 bases and J 0 bases, with 12 bases left between them. From germline, CDR1 is SGHNT and CDR2 YYREEE (reference sequence). This CDR3 is 14 amino acids long. The CDR3: CASRWTASTDTQYF. DNA for the CDR3: TGTGCCAGCCGGTGGACAGCTAGCACAGATACGCAGTATTTT.

This clone has just a few counts. This rearrangement joins TRBV11-3 to TRBJ1-2; TRBD1 aligns across 8 bases. The CDR3 covers 14 residues. V dropped 1 base and J dropped 6; count of bases not matched to a gene: 4. Germline V gives CDR1 SGHNT, CDR2 YENEEA. CDR3 bases: TGTGCCAGCAGCTTAGGGTCAGGGGGCGATGGCTACACCTTC. Translated: CASSLGSGGDGYTF. Supplemented by reference TRBV11-3 and TRBJ1-2, the full variable domain reads EAGVVQSPRYKIIEKKQPVAFWCNPISGHNTLYWYLQNLGQGPELLIRYENEEAVDDSQLPKDRFSAERLKGVDSTLKIQPAELGDSAVYLCASSLGSGGDGYTFGSGTRLTVV.

This clone is categorized as medium-sized. V gene TRBV15 combines with J gene TRBJ2-7; D is unresolved. The CDR3 consists of 15 residues. In germline, CDR1 is LNHNV, CDR2 YYDKDF (reference sequence). The V end lost 0 bases, the J end lost 2 bases, and 11 bases lay between the germline ends. This CDR3 reads CATSRDLASTYEQYF. For the CDR3, the DNA is TGTGCCACCAGCAGAGATCTGGCCAGTACCTACGAGCAGTACTTC.

This clone has just a few counts. At one of its ends the junction is not consistent with the germline gene, which may arise from a read error. The chain joins TRBV28 to TRBJ2-7; 8 bases align to TRBD2. Germline values: CDR1 MDHEN, CDR2 SYDVKM. This CDR3 comprises 15 residues. Written as DNA, the CDR3 is TGTGTCAGCAGTCCTCTAGCGGGCCGTTTATACGAGCAGTACTTC. Translating it yields CVSSPLAGRLYEQYF.

The sample holds one count of this clone. V is TRBV2 and J is TRBJ2-1; the match to TRBD2 covers 7 bases. The V gene end was trimmed by 4 bases and the J gene end by 12 bases; junction bases not matched to a gene: 9. Germline V gives CDR1 SNHLY, CDR2 FYNNEI. This CDR3 has 13 amino acids. The CDR3 region is CASSVEGGRGQFF. CDR3 DNA sequence: TGTGCCAGCAGTGTTGAGGGCGGGAGAGGGCAGTTCTTC.

This clone was picked up one time. The V gene is TRBV4-2, the J gene TRBJ1-4; D is possibly TRBD1 (5 bases). The CDR3 runs 16 residues. Per germline, CDR1 LGHNA and CDR2 YNFKEQ. V dropped 0 bases and J dropped 0 bases, with 8 bases sitting between them. CDR3 nucleotide sequence: TGTGCCAGCAGCCAAGATTCGGGGGCAACTAATGAAAAACTGTTTTTT. This codes for CASSQDSGATNEKLFF.

This clone showed up just a few times. The chain recombines TRBV2 with TRBJ2-2; D possibly corresponds to TRBD1 (6 bases). CDR1 and CDR2 (germline): SNHLY, FYNNEI. With 3 bases removed from V and 8 bases from J, the gap between germline ends came to 10 bases. The CDR3 is 13 amino acids. CDR3 nucleotides: TGTGCCAGCAGTGAGGGGGCGGCTGGGGAGCTGTTTTTT. Amino acid sequence: CASSEGAAGELFF.

The chain is built from TRBV4-2 and TRBJ1-4, with D possibly matching TRBD1 (5 bases). Trimming took off 2 bases at V and 7 bases at J, with 8 bases between the two ends. The germline V gene encodes CDR1 LGHNA and CDR2 YNFKEQ. This CDR3 comprises 13 residues. Here the CDR3 DNA reads TGTGCCAGCAGCCAACGCAGGGTTGAAAAACTGTTTTTT. It encodes CASSQRRVEKLFF.

The chain is built from TRBV5-1 and TRBJ1-5; D unresolved. The V end lost 1 base, the J end lost 2 bases, and 10 bases lay between the germline ends. The length of the CDR3 is 15 residues. Germline CDR1 SGHRS, CDR2 YFSETQ. The CDR3 spells CASSLSPAGNQPQHF. Written as DNA, the CDR3 is TGCGCCAGCAGCTTGTCACCCGCAGGCAATCAGCCCCAGCATTTT. The variable domain in full, with the rest retrieved from reference TRBV5-1 and TRBJ1-5, is KAGVTQTPRYLIKTRGQQVTLSCSPISGHRSVSWYQQTPGQGLQFLFEYFSETQRNKGNFPGRFSGRQFSNSRSEMNVSTLELGDSALYLCASSLSPAGNQPQHFGDGTRLSIL.

The chain joins TRBV20-1 to TRBJ2-7, with TRBD2 identical over 13 bases. Germline CDR1 reads DFQATT; CDR2 reads SNEGSKA (reference sequence). The V gene end was trimmed by 0 bases and the J gene end by 3 bases; junction bases not matched to a gene: 14. CDR3 length: 19 residues. In nucleotides, the CDR3 is TGCAGTGCTAGAGAGGGACTGGGACTAGCGGGATTCCCTGACTACGAGCAGTACTTC. It encodes CSAREGLGLAGFPDYEQYF.

In this sample, this clone turned up a few times. J is TRBJ1-1 and V is TRBV6-1, with D possibly being TRBD1 (5 bases). The CDR3 consists of 15 residues. The V and J ends lost 5 bases and 0 bases respectively, with 13 bases between them. CDR1 is MNHNS and CDR2 is SASEGT in the germline V gene. The CDR3 nucleotides read TGTGCCAGCAGTAAACACGGGACGGTGAACACTGAAGCTTTCTTT. Its translation is CASSKHGTVNTEAFF.

The V gene is TRBV2, the J gene TRBJ2-2; possibly TRBD1 or TRBD2 for D (5 bases each). The CDR3 is 15 residues long. Germline V gives CDR1 SNHLY, CDR2 FYNNEI. The germline V and J ends were trimmed by 7 bases and 5 bases, with 17 bases remaining between them. Written as DNA, the CDR3 is TGTGCCAGCACCGTGGGGGTGGGCGGTACCGGGGAGCTGTTTTTT. It translates to CASTVGVGGTGELFF.

This clone was observed a handful of times. The chain recombines TRBV28 with TRBJ1-3; 7 nucleotides line up with TRBD1. The CDR3 runs to 17 residues. After removal of 0 bases from V and 0 bases from J, the junction contained 5 bases not matched to a gene. Germline-derived CDR1 and CDR2 are MDHEN and SYDVKM. CDR3 coding DNA: TGTGCCAGCAGTTTATGGGAACAGGGGACCTCTGGAAACACCATATATTTT. Its protein is CASSLWEQGTSGNTIYF.